Each of the 3 T cell receptor beta chains below was sequenced from the same sample in a study of shared clonotypes between healthy human individuals. Libraries were prepared by immunoSEQ multiplex PCR; TCRdb keeps only in-frame clonotypes and omits some of them. The data show roughly 1 million clones, around 78% seen once. Sequencing input: memory CD4+ T cells from PBMCs. Subset in this sample: CD45RA-negative fraction. The receptors shown here come from a man younger than 35 in good health. Some clones in this sample may be carry-over from other donors' samples.

The table lists this clone with a count of one. V usage is TRBV30 and J usage is TRBJ1-3, with 9 positions matching TRBD1. Germline CDR1 reads GTSNPN; CDR2 reads SVGIG (reference sequence). Trimming cost V 5 bases and J 3 bases; bases outside gene matches: 2. The CDR3 runs to 13 residues. The CDR3 sequence is CAWGTGIGNTIYF. CDR3 nucleotides: TGTGCCTGGGGGACAGGGATTGGAAACACCATATATTTT.

This clone has only a few counts. Here the CDR3 DNA reads TGTGCCAGCAGTGTAACCGGGACAGGGGGTGAAAAACTGTTTTTT. Residues: CASSVTGTGGEKLFF. The chain employs TRBV25-1 and TRBJ1-4, with TRBD1 identical over 11 bases. Germline CDR1 and CDR2: MGHDK and SYGVNS. The CDR3 covers 15 residues. After removal of 4 bases from V and 7 bases from J, the junction contained 5 bases not matched to a gene.

The chain has TRBV29-1 and TRBJ2-1, with D perhaps TRBD2 (6 bases). CDR1 and CDR2 (germline): SQVTM, ANQGSEA. The V gene lost 6 bases and the J gene lost 9 bases, with 15 bases spanning the gap. The CDR3 sequence is 12 residues long. CDR3 nucleotides: TGCAGCGTCACGGAGGGCCTTACTGAGCAGTTCTTC. Translated: CSVTEGLTEQFF.